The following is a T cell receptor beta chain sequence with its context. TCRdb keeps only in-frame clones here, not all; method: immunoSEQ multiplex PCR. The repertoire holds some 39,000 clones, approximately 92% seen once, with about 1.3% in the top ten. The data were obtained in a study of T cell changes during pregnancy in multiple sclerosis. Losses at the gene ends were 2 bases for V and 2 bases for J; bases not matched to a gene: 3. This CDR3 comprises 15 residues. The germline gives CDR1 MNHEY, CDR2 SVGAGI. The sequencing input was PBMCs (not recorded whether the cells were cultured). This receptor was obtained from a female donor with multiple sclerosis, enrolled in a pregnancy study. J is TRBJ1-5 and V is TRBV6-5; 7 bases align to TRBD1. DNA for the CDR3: TGTGCCAGCAGTTACCCCGACAGGGGCAATCAGCCCCAGCATTTT. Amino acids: CASSYPDRGNQPQHF.